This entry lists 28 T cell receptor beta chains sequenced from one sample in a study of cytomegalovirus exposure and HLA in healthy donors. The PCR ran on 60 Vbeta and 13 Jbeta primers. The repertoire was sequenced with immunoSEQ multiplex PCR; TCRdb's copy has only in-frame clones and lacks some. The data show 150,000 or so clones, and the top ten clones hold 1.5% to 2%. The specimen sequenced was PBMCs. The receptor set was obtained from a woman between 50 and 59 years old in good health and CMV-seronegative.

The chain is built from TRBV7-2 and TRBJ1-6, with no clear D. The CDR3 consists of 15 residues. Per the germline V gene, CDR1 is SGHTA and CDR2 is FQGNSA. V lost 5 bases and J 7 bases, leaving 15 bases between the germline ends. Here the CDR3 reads CASSASGYLNSPLHF. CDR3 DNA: TGTGCCAGCAGCGCATCCGGGTATCTAAATTCACCCCTCCACTTT.

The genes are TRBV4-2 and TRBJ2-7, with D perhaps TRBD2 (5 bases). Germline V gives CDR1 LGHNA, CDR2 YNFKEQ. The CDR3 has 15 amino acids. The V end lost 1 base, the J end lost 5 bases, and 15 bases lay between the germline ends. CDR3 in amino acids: CASSQAIGLSDEQYF. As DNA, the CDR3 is TGTGCCAGCAGCCAAGCTATTGGACTTTCGGACGAGCAGTACTTC.

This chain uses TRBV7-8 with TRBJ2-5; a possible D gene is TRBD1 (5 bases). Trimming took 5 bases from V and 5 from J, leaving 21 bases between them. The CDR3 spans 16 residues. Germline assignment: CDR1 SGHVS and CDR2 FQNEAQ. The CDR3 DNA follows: TGTGCCAGCAGCCCTATCCCAGGGATATTGGCGGAGACCCAGTACTTC. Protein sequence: CASSPIPGILAETQYF.

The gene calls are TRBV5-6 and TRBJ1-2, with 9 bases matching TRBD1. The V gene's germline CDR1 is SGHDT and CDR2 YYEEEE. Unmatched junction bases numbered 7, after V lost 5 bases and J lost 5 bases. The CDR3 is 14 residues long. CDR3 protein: CASSWDREGYGYTF. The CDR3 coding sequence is TGTGCCAGCAGTTGGGACAGGGAGGGGTATGGCTACACCTTC.

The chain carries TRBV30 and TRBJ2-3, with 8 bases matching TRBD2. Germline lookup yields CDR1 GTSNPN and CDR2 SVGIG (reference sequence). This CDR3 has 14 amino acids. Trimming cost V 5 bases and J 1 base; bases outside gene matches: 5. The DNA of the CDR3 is TGTGCCTGGGGCGTCGGGGGGGGCACAGATACGCAGTATTTT. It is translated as CAWGVGGGTDTQYF.

CDR3 loop: CAISESYRDTEAFF. The CDR3 DNA is TGTGCCATCAGTGAGTCGTATCGGGACACTGAAGCTTTCTTT. The chain joins TRBV10-3 to TRBJ1-1; D unclear. The CDR3 runs to 14 residues. The V end was cut by 0 bases, the J end by 3 bases, with 8 bases between. The germline V gene has CDR1 ENHRY and CDR2 SYGVKD.

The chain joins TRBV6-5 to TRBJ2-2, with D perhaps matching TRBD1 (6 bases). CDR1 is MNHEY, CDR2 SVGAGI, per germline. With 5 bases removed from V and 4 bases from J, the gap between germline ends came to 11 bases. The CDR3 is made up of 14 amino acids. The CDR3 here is CASSAGVGTGELFF. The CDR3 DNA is TGTGCCAGCAGTGCAGGGGTCGGCACCGGGGAGCTGTTTTTT.

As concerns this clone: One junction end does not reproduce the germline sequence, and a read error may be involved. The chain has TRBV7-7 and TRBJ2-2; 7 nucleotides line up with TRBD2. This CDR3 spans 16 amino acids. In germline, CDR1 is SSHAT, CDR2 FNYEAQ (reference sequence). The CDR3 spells CASSLTSAGLRGELFF. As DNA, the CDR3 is TGTGCTAGCAGTTTAACCTCCGCGGGACTACGCGGGGAGCTGTTTTTT. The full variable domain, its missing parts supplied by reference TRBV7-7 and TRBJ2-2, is GAGVSQSPRYKVTKRGQDVTLRCDPISSHATLYWYQQALGQGPEFLTYFNYEAQPDKSGLPSDRFSAERPEGSISTLTIQRTEQRDSAMYRCASSLTSAGLRGELFFGEGSRLTVL.

The CDR3 DNA reads as TGTGCCAGCAGCCAGACAGTGAACACTGAAGCTTTCTTT. Its protein product is CASSQTVNTEAFF. The genes are TRBV14 and TRBJ1-1; D possibly corresponds to TRBD1 (5 bases). This CDR3 region has 13 residues. Trimming removed 3 bases at V and 0 bases at J, with 5 bases between. Germline CDR1 reads SGHDN; CDR2 reads FVKESK.

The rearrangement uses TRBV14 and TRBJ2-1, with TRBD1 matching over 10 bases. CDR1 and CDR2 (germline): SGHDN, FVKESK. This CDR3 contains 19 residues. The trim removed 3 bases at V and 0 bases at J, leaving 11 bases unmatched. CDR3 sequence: CASSQPGQGIEPSYNEQFF. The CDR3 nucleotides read TGTGCCAGCAGCCAGCCGGGACAGGGGATCGAGCCCTCCTACAATGAGCAGTTCTTC. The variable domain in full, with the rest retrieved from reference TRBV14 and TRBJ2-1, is EAGVTQFPSHSVIEKGQTVTLRCDPISGHDNLYWYRRVMGKEIKFLLHFVKESKQDESGMPNNRFLAERTGGTYSTLKVQPAELEDSGVYFCASSQPGQGIEPSYNEQFFGPGTRLTVL.

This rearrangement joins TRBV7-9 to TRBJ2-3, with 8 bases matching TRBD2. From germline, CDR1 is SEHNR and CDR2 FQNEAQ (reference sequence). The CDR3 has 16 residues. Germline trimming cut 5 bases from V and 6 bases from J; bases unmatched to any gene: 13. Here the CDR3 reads CASSPNLAGDSDTQYF. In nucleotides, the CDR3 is TGTGCCAGCAGCCCGAACCTAGCGGGTGATTCGGATACGCAGTATTTT. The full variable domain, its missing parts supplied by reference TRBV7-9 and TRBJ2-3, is DTGVSQNPRHKITKRGQNVTFRCDPISEHNRLYWYRQTLGQGPEFLTYFQNEAQLEKSRLLSDRFSAERPKGSFSTLEIQRTEQGDSAMYLCASSPNLAGDSDTQYFGPGTRLTVL.

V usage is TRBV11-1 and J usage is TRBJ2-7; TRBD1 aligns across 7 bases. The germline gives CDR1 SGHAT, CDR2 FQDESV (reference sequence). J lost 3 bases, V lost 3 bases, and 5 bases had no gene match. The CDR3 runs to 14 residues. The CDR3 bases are TGTGCCAGCAGCTTTGGGGACAGTCTCTACGAGCAGTACTTC. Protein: CASSFGDSLYEQYF.

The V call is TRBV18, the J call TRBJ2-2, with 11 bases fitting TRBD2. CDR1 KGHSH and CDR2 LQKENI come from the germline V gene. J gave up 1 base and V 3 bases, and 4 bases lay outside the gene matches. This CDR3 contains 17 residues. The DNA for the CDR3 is TGTGCCAGCTCACCTACCGGGACTAGCGGGAACACCGGGGAGCTGTTTTTT. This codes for CASSPTGTSGNTGELFF.

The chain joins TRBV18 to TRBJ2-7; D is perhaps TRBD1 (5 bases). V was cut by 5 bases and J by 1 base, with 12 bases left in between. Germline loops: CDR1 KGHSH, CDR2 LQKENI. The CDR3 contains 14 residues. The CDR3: CASSLGRGSYEQYF. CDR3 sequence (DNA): TGTGCCAGCTCATTAGGTAGGGGTTCCTACGAGCAGTACTTC.

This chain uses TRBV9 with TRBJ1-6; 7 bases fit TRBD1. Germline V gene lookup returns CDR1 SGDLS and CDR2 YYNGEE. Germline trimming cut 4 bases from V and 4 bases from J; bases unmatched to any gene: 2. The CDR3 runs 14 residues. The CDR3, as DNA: TGTGCCAGCAGCTTGGGACAGTATAATTCACCCCTCCACTTT. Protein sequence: CASSLGQYNSPLHF.

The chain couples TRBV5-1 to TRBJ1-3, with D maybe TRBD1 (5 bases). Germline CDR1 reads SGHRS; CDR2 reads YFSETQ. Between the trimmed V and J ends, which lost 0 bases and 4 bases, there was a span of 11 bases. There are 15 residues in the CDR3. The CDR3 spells CASSLAGVGGNTIYF. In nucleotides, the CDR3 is TGCGCCAGCAGCTTGGCGGGGGTAGGCGGAAACACCATATATTTT.

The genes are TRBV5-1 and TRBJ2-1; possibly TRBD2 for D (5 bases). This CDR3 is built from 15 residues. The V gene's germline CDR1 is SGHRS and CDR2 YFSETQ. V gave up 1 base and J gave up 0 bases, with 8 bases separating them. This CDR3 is CASSLREGSYNEQFF. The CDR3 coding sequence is TGCGCCAGCAGCTTGCGAGAGGGCTCCTACAATGAGCAGTTCTTC.

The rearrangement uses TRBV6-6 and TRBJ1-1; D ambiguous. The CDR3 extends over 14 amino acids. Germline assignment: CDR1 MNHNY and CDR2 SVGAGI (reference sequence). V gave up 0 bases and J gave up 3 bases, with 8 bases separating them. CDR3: CASSYSKRDTEAFF. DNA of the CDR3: TGTGCCAGCAGTTACTCGAAACGAGACACTGAAGCTTTCTTT.

The CDR3 sequence: CASSLNTPARNEKLFF. The CDR3 DNA reads as TGTGCCAGCAGCCTCAATACACCTGCCAGGAATGAAAAACTGTTTTTT. The chain links TRBV14 to TRBJ1-4; no clear D gene. CDR1 is SGHDN, CDR2 FVKESK, per germline. The V end was cut by 4 bases, the J end by 5 bases, with 17 bases between. CDR3 size: 16 residues.

CDR3 loop: CASRGQMNTEAFF. As DNA, the CDR3 is TGTGCCTCCCGGGGACAGATGAACACTGAAGCTTTCTTT. The J gene is TRBJ1-1, the V gene TRBV30; 7 positions match TRBD1. This CDR3 comprises 13 residues. CDR1 and CDR2 from the germline V gene are GTSNPN and SVGIG (reference sequence). The V gene end was trimmed by 7 bases and the J gene end by 0 bases; junction bases not matched to a gene: 5.

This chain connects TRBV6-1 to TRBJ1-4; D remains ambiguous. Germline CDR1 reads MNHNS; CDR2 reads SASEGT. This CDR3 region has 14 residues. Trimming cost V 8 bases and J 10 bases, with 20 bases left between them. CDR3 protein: CASPEPGLGGKLFF. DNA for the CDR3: TGTGCCAGCCCCGAACCGGGTTTGGGTGGAAAACTGTTTTTT.

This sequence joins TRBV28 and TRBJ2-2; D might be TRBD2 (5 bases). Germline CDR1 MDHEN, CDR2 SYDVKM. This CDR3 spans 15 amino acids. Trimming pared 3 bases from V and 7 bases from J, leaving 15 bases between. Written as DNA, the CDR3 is TGTGCCAGCAGTTTGTGGCGCAGACGGGGCGGGGAGCTGTTTTTT. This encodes CASSLWRRRGGELFF.

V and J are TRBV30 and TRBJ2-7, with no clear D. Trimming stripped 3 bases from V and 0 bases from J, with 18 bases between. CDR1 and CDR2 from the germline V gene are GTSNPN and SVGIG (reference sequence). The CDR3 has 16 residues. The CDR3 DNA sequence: TGTGCCTGGAGCGCCTTCTACGAGTACAGCTCCTACGAGCAGTACTTC. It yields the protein CAWSAFYEYSSYEQYF. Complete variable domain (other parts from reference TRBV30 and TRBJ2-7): SQTIHQWPATLVQPVGSPLSLECTVEGTSNPNLYWYRQAAGRGLQLLFYSVGIGQISSEVPQNLSASRPQDRQFILSSKKLLLSDSGFYLCAWSAFYEYSSYEQYFGPGTRLTVT.

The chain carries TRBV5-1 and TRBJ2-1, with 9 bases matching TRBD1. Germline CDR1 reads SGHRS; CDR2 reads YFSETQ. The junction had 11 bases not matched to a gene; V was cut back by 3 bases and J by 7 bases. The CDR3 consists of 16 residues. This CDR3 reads CASSWETGGAWNEQFF. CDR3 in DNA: TGCGCCAGCAGCTGGGAAACAGGGGGCGCGTGGAATGAGCAGTTCTTC.

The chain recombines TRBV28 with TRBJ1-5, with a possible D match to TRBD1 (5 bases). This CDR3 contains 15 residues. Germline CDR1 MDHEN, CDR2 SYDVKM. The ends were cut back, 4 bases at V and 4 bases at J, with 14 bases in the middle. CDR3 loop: CASSSRGGYNQPQHF. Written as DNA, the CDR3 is TGTGCCAGCAGTTCCCGGGGGGGGTATAATCAGCCCCAGCATTTT.

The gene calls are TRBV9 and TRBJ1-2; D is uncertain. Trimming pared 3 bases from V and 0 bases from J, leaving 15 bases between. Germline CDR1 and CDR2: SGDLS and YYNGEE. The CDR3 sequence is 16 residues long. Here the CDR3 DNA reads TGTGCCAGCAGCGGATTGGGGAGCCTAGCTAACTATGGCTACACCTTC. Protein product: CASSGLGSLANYGYTF.

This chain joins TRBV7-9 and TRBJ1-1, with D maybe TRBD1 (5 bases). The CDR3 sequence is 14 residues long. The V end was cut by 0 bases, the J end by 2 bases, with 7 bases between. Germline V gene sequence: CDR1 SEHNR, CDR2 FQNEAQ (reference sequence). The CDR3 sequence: CASSLAQGNTEAFF. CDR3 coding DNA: TGTGCCAGCAGCTTAGCGCAGGGTAACACTGAAGCTTTCTTT.

This CDR3 reads CAGRQGSLNTEAFF. The CDR3 region has the DNA TGTGCCGGCCGACAGGGATCATTGAACACTGAAGCTTTCTTT. The chain employs TRBV18 and TRBJ1-1; 7 bases match TRBD1. V dropped 11 bases and J dropped 0; count of bases not matched to a gene: 9. Per the germline V gene, CDR1 is KGHSH and CDR2 is LQKENI. The CDR3 contains 14 residues.